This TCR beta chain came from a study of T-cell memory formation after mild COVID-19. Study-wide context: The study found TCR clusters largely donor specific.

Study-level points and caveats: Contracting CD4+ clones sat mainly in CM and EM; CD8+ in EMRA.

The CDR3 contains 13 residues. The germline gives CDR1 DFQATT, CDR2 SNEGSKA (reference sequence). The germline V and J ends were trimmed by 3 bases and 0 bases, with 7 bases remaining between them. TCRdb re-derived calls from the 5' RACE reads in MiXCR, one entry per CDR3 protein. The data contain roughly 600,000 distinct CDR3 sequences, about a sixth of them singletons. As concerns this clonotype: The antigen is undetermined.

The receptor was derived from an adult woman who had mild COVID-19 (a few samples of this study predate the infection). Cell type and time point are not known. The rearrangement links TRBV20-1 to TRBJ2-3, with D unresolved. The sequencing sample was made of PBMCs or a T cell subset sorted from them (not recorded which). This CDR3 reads CSARTPSTDTQYF. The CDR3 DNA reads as TGCAGTGCTAGGACACCTAGCACAGATACGCAGTATTTT.